Listed below are T cell receptor beta chains from one sample, sequenced in a study of OX40 agonist ivuxolimab in advanced cancers. The method was immunoSEQ multiplex PCR; TCRdb's version includes in-frame clones alone and lacks a portion of them. The repertoire holds under 40,000 clones, with around nine tenths as singletons. The specimen comprised CD4+ or CD8+ T cells sorted from blood, sampled in a trial of the OX40 agonist ivuxolimab. The receptors stem from an adult with an advanced solid tumor such as melanoma, head and neck, liver or kidney cancer. Each CDR3 is given with its conserved first and last residue. D genes are given only for firm matches. Not every row has a clone size; where given, it reads once, few, many or a size class.

V	size	D	J	CDR3	DNA
TRBV25-1	-	TRBD2	TRBJ2-7	CASSGGGAGALFYEQYF	TGTGCCAGCAGCGGCGGGGGGGCCGGGGCCCTTTTTTACGAGCAGTACTTC
TRBV2	-	-	TRBJ2-7	CASLEQADEQYF	TGTGCCAGTTTGGAACAGGCTGACGAGCAGTACTTC
TRBV29-1	-	-	TRBJ2-7	CSVIGTTSYEQYF	TGCAGCGTTATAGGGACAACTTCCTACGAGCAGTACTTC
TRBV9	-	TRBD2	TRBJ2-3	CASSAGGSSTDTQYF	TGTGCCAGCAGCGCCGGGGGGTCTAGCACAGATACGCAGTATTTT
TRBV9	-	-	TRBJ2-1	CASSASWNEQFF	TGTGCCAGCAGCGCGAGCTGGAATGAGCAGTTCTTC
TRBV6-1	-	TRBD1	TRBJ2-6	CASSAGQESSGANVLTF	TGTGCCAGCAGTGCCGGACAGGAGAGCTCTGGGGCCAACGTCCTGACTTTC
TRBV7-2	-	TRBD1	TRBJ1-6	CASSPGIGGASPLHF	TGTGCCAGCAGCCCCGGGATAGGGGGCGCGTCACCCCTCCACTTT
TRBV7-8	-	-	TRBJ1-5	CASSRMGKDRYPLNQPQHF	TGTGCCAGCAGCCGAATGGGTAAAGACAGGTACCCTCTGAATCAGCCCCAGCATTTT
TRBV9	-	-	TRBJ1-1	CASSDTGSEMNTEAFF	TGTGCCAGCAGCGATACAGGGTCCGAGATGAACACTGAAGCTTTCTTT
TRBV5-1	-	TRBD2	TRBJ2-3	CASSFSTSGGAVDTQYF	TGCGCCAGCAGCTTCTCCACTAGCGGGGGGGCGGTAGATACGCAGTATTTT
TRBV4-1	-	-	TRBJ2-3	CASSSSGVVQLEYF	TGCGCCAGCAGTTCTAGTGGGGTGGTACAATTGGAGTATTTT
TRBV27	few	-	TRBJ2-1	CASSLLKGEYNEQFF	TGTGCCAGCAGTTTACTGAAGGGGGAATACAATGAGCAGTTCTTC
TRBV13	-	TRBD1	TRBJ1-1	CASSPDRDPEAFF	TGTGCCAGCAGCCCGGACAGGGACCCTGAAGCTTTCTTT
TRBV7-3	-	-	TRBJ2-1	CASSFQGSGYNEQFF	TGTGCCAGCAGCTTTCAGGGGTCGGGGTACAATGAGCAGTTCTTC
TRBV5-5	-	-	TRBJ2-7	CASSLVAGLYEQYF	TGTGCCAGCAGCTTGGTTGCGGGCCTTTACGAGCAGTACTTC
TRBV7-8	-	-	TRBJ2-6	CASSRRWSAGANVLTF	TGTGCCAGCAGCCGCCGCTGGTCGGCCGGGGCCAACGTCCTGACTTTC
TRBV15	-	-	TRBJ2-4	CATSRGHLARENIQYF	TGTGCCACCAGCAGAGGACACCTAGCCCGGGAAAACATTCAGTACTTC
TRBV5-4	-	-	TRBJ1-1	CASSSRDISTEAFF	TGTGCCAGCAGCTCCCGGGACATCAGCACTGAAGCTTTCTTT
TRBV9	once	-	TRBJ1-1	CASSPRTLNTEAFF	TGTGCCAGCAGCCCCAGAACTCTGAACACTGAAGCTTTCTTT
TRBV19	-	-	TRBJ1-2	CASSIPGNGYTF	TGTGCCAGTAGTATTCCCGGTAATGGCTACACCTTC
TRBV19	once	-	TRBJ1-2	CASSIGVTANYGYTF	TGTGCCAGTAGTATAGGAGTTACAGCTAACTATGGCTACACCTTC
TRBV2	once	TRBD1	TRBJ1-2	CASSGLLDRGGYTF	TGTGCCAGCAGTGGATTACTGGACAGGGGTGGCTACACCTTC
TRBV27	once	-	TRBJ2-1	CASVERGSGAYNEQFF	TGTGCCAGCGTAGAAAGGGGAAGCGGAGCCTACAATGAGCAGTTCTTC
TRBV5-1	-	-	TRBJ2-7	CASRTAELDEQYF	TGCGCCAGCAGAACAGCGGAACTAGACGAGCAGTACTTC
TRBV9	-	-	TRBJ2-7	CASSGGGEQYF	TGTGCCAGCAGTGGAGGGGGCGAGCAGTACTTC
TRBV27	-	TRBD2	TRBJ2-1	CASRKLAGGFNEQFF	TGTGCCAGCAGGAAACTAGCGGGAGGGTTCAATGAGCAGTTCTTC
TRBV19	-	-	TRBJ1-1	CASTGAIWAPNTEAFF	TGTGCCAGTACAGGGGCTATATGGGCCCCCAACACTGAAGCTTTCTTT
TRBV11-2	-	-	TRBJ2-7	CASSLAPGVREQYF	TGTGCCAGCAGCTTAGCCCCAGGGGTACGAGAGCAGTACTTC
TRBV19	-	-	TRBJ1-1	CASSMWVGGNTEAFF	TGTGCCAGTAGTATGTGGGTAGGGGGAAACACTGAAGCTTTCTTT
TRBV5-6	-	TRBD2	TRBJ2-7	CASSADPSGAAEQYF	TGTGCCAGCAGCGCGGACCCTAGCGGGGCCGCTGAGCAGTACTTC
TRBV7-7	once	TRBD1	TRBJ2-7	CASSIGTVNEQYF	TGTGCTAGCAGCATCGGGACAGTCAACGAGCAGTACTTC
TRBV27	-	-	TRBJ2-5	CASRGGGETQYF	TGTGCCAGCAGGGGGGGTGGAGAGACCCAGTACTTC
TRBV30	-	TRBD1	TRBJ1-5	CAWSTGQGKQPQHF	TGTGCCTGGAGCACAGGACAGGGGAAGCAGCCCCAGCATTTT
TRBV5-1	-	-	TRBJ2-7	CASSLGGEQYF	TGCGCCAGCAGCTTGGGCGGAGAGCAGTACTTC
TRBV29-1	-	-	TRBJ1-4	CSVEVWDIGEKLFF	TGCAGCGTTGAAGTATGGGACATTGGGGAAAAACTGTTTTTT
TRBV9	-	TRBD1	TRBJ1-1	CASSASGGPTEAFF	TGTGCCAGCAGCGCCTCAGGGGGCCCCACTGAAGCTTTCTTT
TRBV27	few	TRBD1	TRBJ2-7	CASSVARGQGAYEQYF	TGTGCCAGCAGTGTCGCCCGGGGACAGGGGGCTTACGAGCAGTACTTC
TRBV19	-	TRBD2	TRBJ2-1	CASSIDLGLAGGPDNEQFF	TGTGCCAGTAGTATAGATCTAGGACTAGCGGGAGGGCCGGACAATGAGCAGTTCTTC
TRBV10-2	once	-	TRBJ2-7	CASSGQGYEQYF	TGCGCCAGCAGTGGGCAGGGATACGAGCAGTACTTC
TRBV13	-	-	TRBJ2-1	CASSQGGASGYNEQFF	TGTGCCAGCAGCCAGGGGGGGGCTAGCGGGTACAATGAGCAGTTCTTC
TRBV28	-	TRBD2	TRBJ2-7	CASSGLAGNYYEQYF	TGTGCCAGCAGTGGACTAGCGGGGAACTACTACGAGCAGTACTTC
TRBV28	-	TRBD2	TRBJ2-3	CASSTKLADISTDTQYF	TGTGCCAGCAGTACCAAACTAGCGGACATTAGCACAGATACGCAGTATTTT
TRBV5-1	few	-	TRBJ2-3	CASSLITEAGRPQYF	TGCGCCAGCAGCTTGATCACAGAGGCAGGGCGGCCGCAGTATTTT
TRBV11-2	-	-	TRBJ2-3	CASSSYGRVPTDTQYF	TGTGCCAGCAGCTCCTATGGCAGGGTCCCCACAGATACGCAGTATTTT
TRBV29-1	-	-	TRBJ1-2	CSVGLVWEENYGYTF	TGCAGCGTTGGCCTGGTATGGGAGGAGAACTATGGCTACACCTTC
TRBV6-5	-	-	TRBJ2-2	CASSPFRDTTGELFF	TGTGCCAGCAGCCCTTTCCGGGACACCACCGGGGAGCTGTTTTTT
TRBV6-6	-	-	TRBJ2-5	CASSSPGEETQYF	TGTGCCAGCAGTTCCCCCGGGGAAGAGACCCAGTACTTC
TRBV27	-	-	TRBJ2-3	CASSLRRDATDTQYF	TGTGCCAGCAGTTTACGCAGGGACGCGACAGATACGCAGTATTTT
TRBV5-8	-	TRBD1	TRBJ2-7	CASSLRQGTLEQYF	TGTGCCAGCAGCTTGCGACAGGGGACGCTCGAGCAGTACTTC
TRBV7-9	-	-	TRBJ2-7	CASSGQPRGEQYF	TGTGCCAGCAGCGGACAGCCCAGGGGCGAGCAGTACTTC
TRBV4-1	-	-	TRBJ1-4	CASRPGWGNEKLFF	TGCGCCAGCAGACCCGGGTGGGGTAATGAAAAACTGTTTTTT
TRBV9	-	-	TRBJ2-7	CASSTSGPSYEQYF	TGTGCCAGCAGCACCAGCGGGCCCTCCTACGAGCAGTACTTC
TRBV11-1	-	TRBD2	TRBJ2-7	CASSLGLAGGLSSLEQYF	TGTGCCAGCAGCTTAGGCCTAGCGGGAGGGCTAAGCTCTCTCGAGCAGTACTTC
TRBV19	-	TRBD2	TRBJ2-3	CASTRTSGGATDTQYF	TGTGCCAGTACTCGGACTAGCGGGGGGGCAACAGATACGCAGTATTTT